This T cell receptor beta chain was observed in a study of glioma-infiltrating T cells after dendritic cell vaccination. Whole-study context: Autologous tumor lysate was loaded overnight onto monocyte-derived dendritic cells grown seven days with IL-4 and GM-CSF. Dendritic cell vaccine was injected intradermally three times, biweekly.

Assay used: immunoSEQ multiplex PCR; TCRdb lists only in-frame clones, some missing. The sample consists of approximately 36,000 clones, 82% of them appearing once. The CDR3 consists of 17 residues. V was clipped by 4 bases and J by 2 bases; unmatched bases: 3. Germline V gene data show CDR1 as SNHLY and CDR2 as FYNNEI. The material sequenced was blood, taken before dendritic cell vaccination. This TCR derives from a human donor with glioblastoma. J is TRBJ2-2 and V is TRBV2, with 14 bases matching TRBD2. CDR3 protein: CASSGTSGGYNTGELFF. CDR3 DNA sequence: TGTGCCAGCAGTGGGACTAGCGGGGGGTACAACACCGGGGAGCTGTTTTTT.